This T cell receptor (beta chain) was retrieved from a study of radiation and T cells in renal cell carcinoma. Turning to this clone: Its antigen is undetermined.

There are 16 residues in the CDR3. The ends were cut back, 8 bases at V and 5 bases at J, with 24 bases in the middle. Germline CDR1 reads MNHEY; CDR2 reads SMNVEV (reference sequence). Method: immunoSEQ multiplex PCR; TCRdb's copy keeps in-frame clones and lacks some. Here the sample spans about 83,000 clones, less than 90% being singletons. General study findings and limits: Baseline intratumoral clonotype presence is unknown without pretreatment biopsies.

The time point was: blood 4 weeks post-SBRT, at nephrectomy. As to treatment: 15 Gy SBRT to primary tumor, nephrectomy 4 weeks later. The rearrangement uses TRBV27 and TRBJ1-1, with a weak D call TRBD1 (5 bases). The source of this sequence is a woman between 55 and 75 years old with renal cell carcinoma. Sequenced here: blood, sampled from a patient whose treatment included radiotherapy and nephrectomy. CDR3 residues: CASVYRGGPRETEAFF. The CDR3 DNA sequence: TGTGCCAGCGTTTATCGGGGGGGTCCCCGAGAGACTGAAGCTTTCTTT.